This TCR beta chain derives from a study of T cell clonality in common variable immunodeficiency. The assay was immunoSEQ multiplex PCR, and TCRdb's table has in-frame clones only and misses some. The repertoire consists of tens of thousands of clones, none detected only once. This clone was found many times. The read is 3 residues too short to cover the CDR3 end, so that end is filled in from the germline J gene. The CDR3 runs to 16 residues. CDR1 and CDR2 from the germline V gene are DFQATT and SNEGSKA (reference sequence). V trimming: 0 bases; J trimming: 6 bases; junction bases outside the gene matches: 4.

The sample taken for sequencing was peripheral blood mononuclear cells. The chain links TRBV20-1 to TRBJ2-2; 13 bases are a match to TRBD2. This clonotype originated in a person aged 18 to 75 in good health. CDR3 DNA, as far as it was read: TGCAGTGCTAGAGAAACTAGCGGGAGGGCGTCCGGGGAG. It yields the protein CSARETSGRASGE. The full CDR3 reads CSARETSGRASGELFF.